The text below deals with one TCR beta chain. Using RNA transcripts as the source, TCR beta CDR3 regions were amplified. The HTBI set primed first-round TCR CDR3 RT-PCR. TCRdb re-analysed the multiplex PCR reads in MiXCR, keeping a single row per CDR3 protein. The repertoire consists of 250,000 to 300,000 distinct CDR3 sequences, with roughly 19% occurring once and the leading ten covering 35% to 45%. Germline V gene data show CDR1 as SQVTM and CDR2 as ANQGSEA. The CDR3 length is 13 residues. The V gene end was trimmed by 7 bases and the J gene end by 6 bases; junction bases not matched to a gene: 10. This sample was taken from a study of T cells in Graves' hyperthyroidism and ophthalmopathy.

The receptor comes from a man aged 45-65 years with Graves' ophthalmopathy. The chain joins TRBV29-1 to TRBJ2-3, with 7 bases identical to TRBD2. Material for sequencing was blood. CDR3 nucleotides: TGCAGCGCTACGCGGCAGGGAGGGGATACGCAGTATTTT. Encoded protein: CSATRQGGDTQYF.